This T cell receptor beta chain stems from a study of T cells in localized non-small cell lung cancer. Libraries were prepared by immunoSEQ multiplex PCR; TCRdb keeps only in-frame clonotypes and omits some of them. The sample shows 50,000 to 60,000 clones, 85% to 90% of them seen only once. V dropped 0 bases and J dropped 7; count of bases not matched to a gene: 5. The CDR3 is 16 residues long. Per the germline V gene, CDR1 is MGHRA and CDR2 is YSYEKL. Material: PBMCs, obtained before any cancer treatment. The chain couples TRBV4-1 to TRBJ2-1; 11 nucleotides agree with TRBD2. The sequence derives from a female donor with stage II lung adenocarcinoma. The CDR3 nucleotides are TGCGCCAGCAGCCAAGAGCGTCTAGCGGGGGGAAATGAGCAGTTCTTC. Its translation is CASSQERLAGGNEQFF.